The entry below describes one T cell receptor (beta chain). This CDR3 spans 11 amino acids. Trimming took off 6 bases at V and 11 bases at J, with 11 bases between the two ends. The source of the sample is a study of blood T cell repertoires in COVID-19. Here immunoSEQ multiplex PCR was the method, and the copy in TCRdb shows in-frame clones only, minus some. The sample lists more than 250,000 clones; over 70% were seen once. V and J are TRBV23-1 and TRBJ1-3; a weak D match, TRBD1 (6 bases). TRBV23-1 is marked as an open reading frame, function uncertain. The receptor was isolated from a human donor in a cohort sampled during active COVID-19. Sequences were obtained from peripheral blood. The CDR3 bases are TGCGCCAGCAGGAGACAGGTCGCCATATATTTT. Protein: CASRRQVAIYF.